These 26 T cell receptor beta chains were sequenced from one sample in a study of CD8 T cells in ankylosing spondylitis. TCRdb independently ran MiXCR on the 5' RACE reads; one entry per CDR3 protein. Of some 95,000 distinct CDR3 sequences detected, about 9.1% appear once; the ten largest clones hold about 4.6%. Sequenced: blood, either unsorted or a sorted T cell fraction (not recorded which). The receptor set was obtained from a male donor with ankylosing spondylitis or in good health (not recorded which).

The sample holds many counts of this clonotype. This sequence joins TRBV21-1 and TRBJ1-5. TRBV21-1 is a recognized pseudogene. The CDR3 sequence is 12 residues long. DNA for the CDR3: TGTGCCAGCAGCAAGGTCAGTCAGCCCCAGCATTTT. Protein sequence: CASSKVSQPQHF.

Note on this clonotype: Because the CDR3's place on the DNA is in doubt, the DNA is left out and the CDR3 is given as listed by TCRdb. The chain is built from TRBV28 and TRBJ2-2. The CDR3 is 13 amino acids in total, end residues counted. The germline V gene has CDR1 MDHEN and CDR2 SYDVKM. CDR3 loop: CASSLALRELFFF.

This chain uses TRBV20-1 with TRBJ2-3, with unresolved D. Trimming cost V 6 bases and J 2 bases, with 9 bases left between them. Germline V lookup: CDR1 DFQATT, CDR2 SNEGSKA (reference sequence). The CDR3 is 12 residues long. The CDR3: CSASPLTDTQYF. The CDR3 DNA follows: TGCAGTGCCAGTCCCCTCACAGATACGCAGTATTTT.

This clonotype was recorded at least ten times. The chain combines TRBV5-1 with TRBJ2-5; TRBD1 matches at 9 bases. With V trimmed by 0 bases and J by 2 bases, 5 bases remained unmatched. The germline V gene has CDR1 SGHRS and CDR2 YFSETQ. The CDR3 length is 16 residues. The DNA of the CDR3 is TGCGCCAGCAGCTTGGGCCCGGGACAGGGACAAGAGACCCAGTACTTC. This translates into CASSLGPGQGQETQYF.

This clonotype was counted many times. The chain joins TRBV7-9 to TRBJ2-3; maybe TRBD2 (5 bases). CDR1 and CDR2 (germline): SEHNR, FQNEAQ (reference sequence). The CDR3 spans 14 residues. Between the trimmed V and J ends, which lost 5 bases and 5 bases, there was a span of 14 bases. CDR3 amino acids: CASSPWGREDTQYF. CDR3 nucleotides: TGTGCCAGCAGCCCATGGGGTCGGGAAGATACGCAGTATTTT.

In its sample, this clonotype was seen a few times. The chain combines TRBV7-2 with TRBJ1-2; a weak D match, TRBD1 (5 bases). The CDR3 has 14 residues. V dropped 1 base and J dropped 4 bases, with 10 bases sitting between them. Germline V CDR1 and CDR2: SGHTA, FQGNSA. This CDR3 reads CASSLERDAYGYTF. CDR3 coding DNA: TGTGCCAGCAGCTTAGAAAGGGACGCCTATGGCTACACCTTC.

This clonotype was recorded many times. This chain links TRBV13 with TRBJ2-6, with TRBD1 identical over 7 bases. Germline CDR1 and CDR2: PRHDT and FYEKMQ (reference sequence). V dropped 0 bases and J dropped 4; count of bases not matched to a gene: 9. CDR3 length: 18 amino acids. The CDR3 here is CASSLGGDRVTGANVLTF. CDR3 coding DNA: TGTGCCAGCAGCTTAGGTGGTGACAGGGTTACCGGGGCCAACGTCCTGACTTTC.

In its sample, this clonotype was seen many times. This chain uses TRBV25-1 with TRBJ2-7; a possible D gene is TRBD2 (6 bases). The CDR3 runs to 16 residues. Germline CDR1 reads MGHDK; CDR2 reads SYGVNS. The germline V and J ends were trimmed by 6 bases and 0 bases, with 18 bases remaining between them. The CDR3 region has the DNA TGTGCCAGCAGCCCTGAGGGACGGGGGAGCTCCTACGAGCAGTACTTC. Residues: CASSPEGRGSSYEQYF.

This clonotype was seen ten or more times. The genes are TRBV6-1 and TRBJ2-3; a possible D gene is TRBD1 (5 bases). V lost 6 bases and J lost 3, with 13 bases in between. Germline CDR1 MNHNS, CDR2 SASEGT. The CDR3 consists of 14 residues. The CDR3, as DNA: TGTGCCAGCAGCCCTCGACAGTCTACAGATACGCAGTATTTT. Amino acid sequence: CASSPRQSTDTQYF.

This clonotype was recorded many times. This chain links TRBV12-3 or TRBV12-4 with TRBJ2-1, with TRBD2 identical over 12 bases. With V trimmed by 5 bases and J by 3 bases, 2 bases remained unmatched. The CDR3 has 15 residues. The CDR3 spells CASSPSGGVYNEQFF. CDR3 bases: TGTGCCAGCAGTCCTAGCGGGGGGGTCTACAATGAGCAGTTCTTC.

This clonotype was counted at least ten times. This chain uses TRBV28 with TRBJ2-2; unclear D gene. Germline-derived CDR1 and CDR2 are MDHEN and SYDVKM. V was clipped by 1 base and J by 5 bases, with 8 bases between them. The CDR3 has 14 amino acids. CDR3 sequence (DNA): TGTGCCAGCAGTTTATCGGGTTCAACCGGGGAGCTGTTTTTT. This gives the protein CASSLSGSTGELFF.

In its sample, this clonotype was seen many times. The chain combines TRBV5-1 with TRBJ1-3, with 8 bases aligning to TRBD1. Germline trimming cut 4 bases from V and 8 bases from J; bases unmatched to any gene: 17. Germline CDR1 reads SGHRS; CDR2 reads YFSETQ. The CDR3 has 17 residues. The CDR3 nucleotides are TGCGCCAGCAGCACCGGACAGGGTAGTTCGTGGCTTGACACCATATATTTT. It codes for CASSTGQGSSWLDTIYF.

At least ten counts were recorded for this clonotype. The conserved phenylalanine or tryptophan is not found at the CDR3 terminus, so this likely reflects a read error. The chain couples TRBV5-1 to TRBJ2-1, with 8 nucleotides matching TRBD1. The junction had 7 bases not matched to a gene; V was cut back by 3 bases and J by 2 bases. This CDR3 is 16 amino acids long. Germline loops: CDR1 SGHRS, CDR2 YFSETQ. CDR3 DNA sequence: TGCGCCAGCAGCTCCGCTGACAGGGGCACCTACAATGAGCAGTTCCTC. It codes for CASSSADRGTYNEQFL.

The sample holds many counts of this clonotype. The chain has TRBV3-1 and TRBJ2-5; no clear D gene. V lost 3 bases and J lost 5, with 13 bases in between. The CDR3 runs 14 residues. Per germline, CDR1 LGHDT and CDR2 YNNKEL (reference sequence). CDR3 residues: CASSHALPKETQYF. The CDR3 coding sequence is TGTGCCAGCAGCCATGCATTACCCAAGGAGACCCAGTACTTC.

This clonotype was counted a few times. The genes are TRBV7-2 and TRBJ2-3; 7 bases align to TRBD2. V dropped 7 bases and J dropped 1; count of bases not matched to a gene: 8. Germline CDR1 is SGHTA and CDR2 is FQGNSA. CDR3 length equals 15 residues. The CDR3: CASTPPAGGTDTQYF. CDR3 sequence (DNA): TGTGCCAGCACTCCCCCCGCGGGGGGCACAGATACGCAGTATTTT.

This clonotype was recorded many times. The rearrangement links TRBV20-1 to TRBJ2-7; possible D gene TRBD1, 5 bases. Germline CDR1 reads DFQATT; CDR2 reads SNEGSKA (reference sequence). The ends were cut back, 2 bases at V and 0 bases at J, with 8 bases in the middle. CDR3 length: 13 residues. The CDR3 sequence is CSARPDSSYEQYF. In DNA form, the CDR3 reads TGCAGTGCTAGACCCGACAGCTCCTACGAGCAGTACTTC.

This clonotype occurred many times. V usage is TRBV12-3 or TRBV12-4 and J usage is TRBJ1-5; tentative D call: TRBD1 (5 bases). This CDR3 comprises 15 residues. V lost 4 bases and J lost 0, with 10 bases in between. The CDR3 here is CASSSRQYSNQPQHF. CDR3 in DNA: TGTGCCAGCAGTTCCAGACAGTATAGCAATCAGCCCCAGCATTTT.

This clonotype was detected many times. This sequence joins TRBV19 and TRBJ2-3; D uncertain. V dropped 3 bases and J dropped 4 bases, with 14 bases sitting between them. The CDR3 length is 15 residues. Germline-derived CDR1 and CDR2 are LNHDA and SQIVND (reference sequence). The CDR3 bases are TGTGCCAGTAGTATGCGAGGCGAGAGAGCAGATACGCAGTATTTT. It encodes CASSMRGERADTQYF.

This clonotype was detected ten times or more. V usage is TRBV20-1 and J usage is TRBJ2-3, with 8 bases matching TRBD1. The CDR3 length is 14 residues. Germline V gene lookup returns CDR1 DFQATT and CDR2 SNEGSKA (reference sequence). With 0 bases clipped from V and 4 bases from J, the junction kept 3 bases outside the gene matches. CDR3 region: CSAREDRGADTQYF. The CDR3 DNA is TGCAGTGCTAGAGAAGACAGGGGTGCAGATACGCAGTATTTT.

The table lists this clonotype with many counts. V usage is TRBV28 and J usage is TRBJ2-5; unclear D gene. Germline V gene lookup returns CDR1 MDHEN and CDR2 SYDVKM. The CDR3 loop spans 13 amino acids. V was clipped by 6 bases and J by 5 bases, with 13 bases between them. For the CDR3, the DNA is TGTGCCAGCAGACCCACCAACATGGAGACCCAGTACTTC. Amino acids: CASRPTNMETQYF. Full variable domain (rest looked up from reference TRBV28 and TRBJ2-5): DVKVTQSSRYLVKRTGEKVFLECVQDMDHENMFWYRQDPGLGLRLIYFSYDVKMKEKGDIPEGYSVSREKKERFSLILESASTNQTSMYLCASRPTNMETQYFGPGTRLLVL.

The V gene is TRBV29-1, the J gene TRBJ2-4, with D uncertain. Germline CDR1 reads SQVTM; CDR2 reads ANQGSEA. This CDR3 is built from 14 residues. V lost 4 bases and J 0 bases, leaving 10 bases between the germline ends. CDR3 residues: CSVGPDGAKNIQYF. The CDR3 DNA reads TGCAGCGTTGGCCCCGACGGAGCCAAAAACATTCAGTACTTC.

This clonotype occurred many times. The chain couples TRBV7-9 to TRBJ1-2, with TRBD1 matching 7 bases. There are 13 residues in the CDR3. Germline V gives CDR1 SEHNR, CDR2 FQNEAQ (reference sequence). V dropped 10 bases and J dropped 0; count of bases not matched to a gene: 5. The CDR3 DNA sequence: TGTGCCACCCGGGACAGCGCTAACTATGGCTACACCTTC. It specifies CATRDSANYGYTF.

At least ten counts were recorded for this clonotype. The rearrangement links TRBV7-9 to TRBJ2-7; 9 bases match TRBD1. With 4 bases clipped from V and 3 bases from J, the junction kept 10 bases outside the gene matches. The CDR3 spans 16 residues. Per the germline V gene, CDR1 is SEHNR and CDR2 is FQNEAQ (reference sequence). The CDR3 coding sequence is TGTGCCAGCAGCTCCTATGCAGGGACAGGGATCTACGAGCAGTACTTC. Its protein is CASSSYAGTGIYEQYF. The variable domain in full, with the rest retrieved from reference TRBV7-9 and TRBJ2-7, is DTGVSQNPRHKITKRGQNVTFRCDPISEHNRLYWYRQTLGQGPEFLTYFQNEAQLEKSRLLSDRFSAERPKGSFSTLEIQRTEQGDSAMYLCASSSYAGTGIYEQYFGPGTRLTVT.

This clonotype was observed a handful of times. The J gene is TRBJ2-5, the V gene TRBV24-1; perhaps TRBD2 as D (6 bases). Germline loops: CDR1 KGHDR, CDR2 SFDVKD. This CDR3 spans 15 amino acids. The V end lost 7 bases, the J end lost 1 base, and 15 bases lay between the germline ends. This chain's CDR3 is CATSRRRGGQETQYF. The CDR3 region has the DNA TGTGCCACCAGCAGACGGCGGGGAGGCCAAGAGACCCAGTACTTC.

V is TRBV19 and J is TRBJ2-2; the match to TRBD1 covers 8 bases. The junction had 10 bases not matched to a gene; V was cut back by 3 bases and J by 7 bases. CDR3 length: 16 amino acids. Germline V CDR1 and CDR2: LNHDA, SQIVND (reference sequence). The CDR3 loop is CASSISGGSGGGELFF. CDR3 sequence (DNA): TGTGCCAGTAGTATCTCAGGGGGCTCCGGGGGCGGGGAGCTGTTTTTT.

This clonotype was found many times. The CDR3 DNA reads as TGTGCCAGCAGCGTAGGACAGCTCTCTGGAAACACCATATATTTT. Translation gives CASSVGQLSGNTIYF. V and J are TRBV9 and TRBJ1-3; D might be TRBD1 (5 bases). Germline lookup yields CDR1 SGDLS and CDR2 YYNGEE. The CDR3 sequence is 15 residues long. The V end was cut by 0 bases, the J end by 0 bases, with 7 bases between.